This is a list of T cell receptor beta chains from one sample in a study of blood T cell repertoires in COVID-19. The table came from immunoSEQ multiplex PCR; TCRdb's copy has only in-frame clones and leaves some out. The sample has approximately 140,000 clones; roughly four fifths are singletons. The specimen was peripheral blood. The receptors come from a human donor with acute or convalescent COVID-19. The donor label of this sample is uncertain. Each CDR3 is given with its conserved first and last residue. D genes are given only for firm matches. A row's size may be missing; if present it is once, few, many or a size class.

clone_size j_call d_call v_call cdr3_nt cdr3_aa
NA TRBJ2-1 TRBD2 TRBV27 TGTGCCAGCAGTGGGGACGGACGGGGACTAGCCAATGAGCAGTTCTTC CASSGDGRGLANEQFF
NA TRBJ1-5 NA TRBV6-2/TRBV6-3 TGTGCCAGCAGTTACTCTGAGATTTCTCGGCAGCCCCAGCATTTT CASSYSEISRQPQHF
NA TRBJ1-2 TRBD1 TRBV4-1 TGCGCCAGCAGCCGACCAGGGGGACACTCTCGCTATGGCTACACCTTC CASSRPGGHSRYGYTF
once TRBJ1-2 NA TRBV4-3 TGCGCCAGCAGCCAAGATCCCGGACTGGTCTACACCTTC CASSQDPGLVYTF
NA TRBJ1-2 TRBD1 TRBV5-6 TGTGCCAGCAGCTTAGAACAGGGGGCCTATGGCTACACCTTC CASSLEQGAYGYTF
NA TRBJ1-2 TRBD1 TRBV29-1 TGCAGCGTCTCCCCGGGACAGGGAAATGGCTACACCTTC CSVSPGQGNGYTF
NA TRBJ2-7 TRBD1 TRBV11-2 TGTGCCAGCAGCTCACAGGGGGTGGACGAGCAGTACTTC CASSSQGVDEQYF
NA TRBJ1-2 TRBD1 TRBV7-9 TGTGCCAGCAACGCCGGACAGGTTGTACATGGCTACACCTTC CASNAGQVVHGYTF
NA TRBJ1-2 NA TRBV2 TGTGCCAGCAGCGCAGGACAGACGGGCTACACCTTC CASSAGQTGYTF
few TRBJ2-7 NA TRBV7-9 TGTGCCAGCAGCCAAGGCGGGGGCGGAAGTATTGGGCAGTACTTC CASSQGGGGSIGQYF
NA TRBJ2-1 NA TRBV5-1 TGCGCCAGCAGCTTGGATGGTACGAAGGGGTATGAGCAGTTCTTC CASSLDGTKGYEQFF
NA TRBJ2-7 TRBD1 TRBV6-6 TGTGCCAGCAGAAGACAGGGGTTGATGGACGAGCAGTACTTC CASRRQGLMDEQYF
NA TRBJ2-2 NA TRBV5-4 TGTGCCAGCAGCTTCGGACAAAACACCGGGGAGCTGTTTTTT CASSFGQNTGELFF
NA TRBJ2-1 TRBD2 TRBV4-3 TGCGCCAGCAGCCAAGATATTAGCGGGGGTTACAATGAGCAGTTCTTC CASSQDISGGYNEQFF
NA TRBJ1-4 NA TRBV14 TGTGCCAGCAGCACCCTCAACAGTGCAACTAATGAAAAACTGTTTTTT CASSTLNSATNEKLFF
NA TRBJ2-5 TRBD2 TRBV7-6 TGTGCCAGCAGCTTAACTAGCGGGGGAGAGACCCAGTACTTC CASSLTSGGETQYF
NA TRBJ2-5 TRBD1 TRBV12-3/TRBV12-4 TGTGCCAGCAGGGGGACAGGGAAAGAGACCCAGTACTTC CASRGTGKETQYF
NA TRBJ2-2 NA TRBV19 TGTGCCACCAAGGGACACTCCCAGGCCGGGGAGCTGTTTTTT CATKGHSQAGELFF
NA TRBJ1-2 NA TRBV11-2 TGTGCCAGCAGCCAGGGCAGGGGAAGAGGAGTCAACTATGGCTACACCTTC CASSQGRGRGVNYGYTF
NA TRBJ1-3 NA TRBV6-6 TGTGCCAGCAGTTACTCCGAGGATGGTTCTGGAAACACCATATATTTT CASSYSEDGSGNTIYF
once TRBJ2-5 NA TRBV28 TGTGCCACGGAGGGACAGTATGTGCCAGAGACCCAGTACTTC CATEGQYVPETQYF
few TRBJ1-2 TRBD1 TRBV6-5 TGTGCCAGCAGTACAGAAGGGACAGGGCGCTATGGCTACACCTTC CASSTEGTGRYGYTF
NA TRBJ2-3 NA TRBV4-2 TGTGCCAGCAGCCAAGACCGTAATGTCGCGGATACGCAGTATTTT CASSQDRNVADTQYF
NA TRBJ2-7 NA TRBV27 TGTGCCAGCAGTTTATCCGCCGGAGGGCAGAATTTCGCCTACGAGCAGTACTTC CASSLSAGGQNFAYEQYF
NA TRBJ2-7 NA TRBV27 TGTGCCAGCGGGTTGAGACAAGACTACGAGCAGTACTTC CASGLRQDYEQYF
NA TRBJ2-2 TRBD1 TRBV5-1 TGCGCCAGCAGCGTTACAGGGGCGAACACCGGGGAGCTGTTTTTT CASSVTGANTGELFF
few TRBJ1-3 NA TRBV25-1 TGTGCCAGCAGTGAATCCGACAGGTTTTCTGGAAACACCATATATTTT CASSESDRFSGNTIYF
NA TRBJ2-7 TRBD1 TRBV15 TGTGCCACCAGCAGAGATGGACAGGGGGTTATCGAGCAGTACTTC CATSRDGQGVIEQYF
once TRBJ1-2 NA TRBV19 TGTGCCAGTAGTATCGGTGTTCGAACCTATGGCTACACCTTC CASSIGVRTYGYTF
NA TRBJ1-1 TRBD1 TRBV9 TGTGCCAGCAACTCAGGGGGCACTGAAGCTTTCTTT CASNSGGTEAFF
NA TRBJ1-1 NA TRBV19 TGTGCCAGTAGGCGGGGGCCAGAGAACACTGAAGCTTTCTTT CASRRGPENTEAFF
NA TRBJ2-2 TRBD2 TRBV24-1 TGTGCCACCAGTGATGCTAGCGGGGGGACGAACACCGGGGAGCTGTTTTTT CATSDASGGTNTGELFF
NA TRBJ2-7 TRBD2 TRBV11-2 TGTGCCAGCAGCTCCCACGGGGGGTCATACTACGAGCAGTACTTC CASSSHGGSYYEQYF
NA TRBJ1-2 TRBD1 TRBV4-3 TGCGCCAGCAGCCAACAGCCGGGACAGAAGACATATGGCTACACCTTC CASSQQPGQKTYGYTF
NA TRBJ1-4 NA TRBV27 TGTGCCAGCAATTTCAGGGAATACTCCCGACTGTTTTTT CASNFREYSRLFF
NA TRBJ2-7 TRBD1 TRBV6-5 TGTGCCAGCAGTTTGCAGGGGGCTGGAGAGCAGTACTTC CASSLQGAGEQYF